Following are 10 T cell receptor beta chains from one sample sequenced in a study of shared clonotypes between healthy human individuals. The protocol was immunoSEQ multiplex PCR, while the TCRdb copy is restricted to in-frame clones and leaves out a portion. The sample consists of approximately 2.1 million clones, over 90% of them appearing once. Source material: naive CD4+ T cells from PBMCs. Subset reported: CD45RA+ positively selected. These TCRs come from a man aged 18 to 29 in good health. Some clones in this sample may be carry-over from other donors' samples.

In this sample, this clone turned up a few times. This chain connects TRBV7-9 to TRBJ1-5; D is unresolved. The CDR3 is 14 residues long. The V gene's germline CDR1 is SEHNR and CDR2 FQNEAQ (reference sequence). The germline V and J ends were trimmed by 5 bases and 2 bases, with 10 bases remaining between them. The CDR3: CASSPTWGNQPQHF. The CDR3 DNA reads as TGTGCCAGCAGCCCTACATGGGGCAATCAGCCCCAGCATTTT. Combining the CDR3 with reference TRBV7-9 and TRBJ1-5 gives the whole variable domain DTGVSQNPRHKITKRGQNVTFRCDPISEHNRLYWYRQTLGQGPEFLTYFQNEAQLEKSRLLSDRFSAERPKGSFSTLEIQRTEQGDSAMYLCASSPTWGNQPQHFGDGTRLSIL.

This clone was observed a handful of times. The chain joins TRBV2 to TRBJ1-5, with D uncertain. This CDR3 has 13 residues. With 1 base removed from V and 1 base from J, the gap between germline ends came to 2 bases. The V gene's germline CDR1 is SNHLY and CDR2 FYNNEI. This CDR3 reads CASSEESNQPQHF. CDR3 in DNA: TGTGCCAGCAGTGAAGAGAGCAATCAGCCCCAGCATTTT.

The rearrangement links TRBV9 to TRBJ2-5; D uncertain. CDR3 size: 13 residues. The germline V gene has CDR1 SGDLS and CDR2 YYNGEE. V was pared by 3 bases and J by 2 bases, with 8 bases between. CDR3 in amino acids: CASSGTPQETQYF. The DNA of the CDR3 is TGTGCCAGCAGCGGGACCCCGCAAGAGACCCAGTACTTC.

V and J are TRBV27 and TRBJ2-1; 11 nucleotides agree with TRBD2. Trimming at V came to 2 bases and at J to 2 bases, leaving 11 bases not matched to a gene. CDR3 length equals 19 residues. CDR1 and CDR2 from the germline V gene are MNHEY and SMNVEV (reference sequence). Written as DNA, the CDR3 is TGTGCCAGCAGTTTAACCCCCCCCGGACTAGCGGGCACCTACAATGAGCAGTTCTTC. Translated, it gives CASSLTPPGLAGTYNEQFF.

The chain links TRBV5-6 to TRBJ2-5; D is uncertain. Germline lookup yields CDR1 SGHDT and CDR2 YYEEEE. The CDR3 extends over 15 amino acids. Trimming cost V 2 bases and J 0 bases, with 11 bases left between them. In DNA, the CDR3 is TGTGCCAGCAGCTTAAAAAATTTCCACCAAGAGACCCAGTACTTC. This encodes CASSLKNFHQETQYF.

The chain employs TRBV2 and TRBJ1-1, with unresolved D. In germline, CDR1 is SNHLY, CDR2 FYNNEI. CDR3 size: 14 residues. V shed 4 bases and J shed 1 base, with 10 bases lying between them. CDR3 in DNA: TGTGCCAGCAGTGGTCGGGCGGCGAACACTGAAGCTTTCTTT. Translation gives CASSGRAANTEAFF.

The CDR3 loop is CACGTGGAYEQYF. The CDR3 DNA is TGTGCCTGCGGGACAGGGGGTGCATACGAGCAGTACTTC. This chain connects TRBV30 to TRBJ2-7, with 11 bases fitting TRBD1. V lost 6 bases and J lost 4; bases outside the gene matches: 5. Germline values: CDR1 GTSNPN, CDR2 SVGIG (reference sequence). This CDR3 is built from 13 residues.

V gene TRBV5-1 combines with J gene TRBJ2-2; D gene ambiguous. The CDR3 length is 15 residues. Germline CDR1 is SGHRS and CDR2 is YFSETQ. The ends were cut back, 1 base at V and 4 bases at J, with 11 bases in the middle. The CDR3 DNA reads as TGCGCCAGCAGCTTGTCAGGTCTAAGCACCGGGGAGCTGTTTTTT. Translating gives CASSLSGLSTGELFF.

The chain is built from TRBV27 and TRBJ2-7, with TRBD1 matching over 7 bases. The length of the CDR3 is 19 residues. Trimming at V came to 0 bases and at J to 6 bases, leaving 20 bases not matched to a gene. Germline CDR1 MNHEY, CDR2 SMNVEV (reference sequence). CDR3 nucleotides: TGTGCCAGCAGTTTATCCCACGTTAACCGTAACAGGGGTCCTATCGAGCAGTACTTC. It is translated as CASSLSHVNRNRGPIEQYF.

This sequence joins TRBV5-1 and TRBJ2-3; no reliable D call. The CDR3 has 12 residues. Per the germline V gene, CDR1 is SGHRS and CDR2 is YFSETQ. V dropped 4 bases and J dropped 5 bases, with 8 bases sitting between them. The chain's CDR3 is CASSIPEDTQYF. The CDR3 nucleotides read TGCGCCAGCAGCATTCCCGAAGATACGCAGTATTTT. The full variable domain, in which reference TRBV5-1 and TRBJ2-3 provide the parts outside the CDR3, is KAGVTQTPRYLIKTRGQQVTLSCSPISGHRSVSWYQQTPGQGLQFLFEYFSETQRNKGNFPGRFSGRQFSNSRSEMNVSTLELGDSALYLCASSIPEDTQYFGPGTRLTVL.